Sequencing of this T cell receptor (beta chain) was carried out in a study of blood T cell repertoires in COVID-19. Study overall: Sites across the United States, Italy and Spain contributed samples from acute and convalescent COVID-19.

The protocol was immunoSEQ multiplex PCR, while the TCRdb copy is restricted to in-frame clones and leaves out a portion. The table lists 78,000 or so clones, around four fifths of them singletons. Trimming removed 2 bases from V and 6 bases from J; junction bases left unmatched: 8. The CDR3 spans 16 residues. Per germline, CDR1 SGHVS and CDR2 FNYEAQ. The receptor's source is a human donor in a cohort sampled during active COVID-19. The chain carries TRBV7-6 and TRBJ2-5; 11 bases are shared with TRBD2. The sequencing sample was made of peripheral blood. The CDR3 here is CASSLPLAGADKTQYF. CDR3 DNA sequence: TGTGCCAGCAGCTTACCACTAGCGGGAGCCGACAAGACCCAGTACTTC.